A selection of T cell receptor beta chains follows, all from one sample in a study of neurological immune-mediated disorders. TCRdb re-analysed the 5' RACE reads in MiXCR, keeping a single row per CDR3 protein. The sample shows some 80,000 distinct CDR3 sequences, 3.5% to 5.5% of them seen only once. The sample consisted of PBMCs. All receptors derive from a woman aged 55 to 70 with multiple sclerosis. Each CDR3 is given with its conserved first and last residue. The D gene is left open where the match is weak. Clone size reads once, few, many, or a class if the clone is expanded.

V gene: TRBV5-1; J gene: TRBJ1-3; D gene: TRBD1; clone size: many; CDR3 protein: CASSTKDRSSGNTIYF; CDR3 DNA: TGCGCCAGCAGCACCAAGGACAGGAGCTCTGGAAACACCATATATTTT
V gene: TRBV10-3; J gene: TRBJ2-7; D gene: NA; clone size: many; CDR3 protein: CAISERGSSYEQYF; CDR3 DNA: TGTGCCATCAGTGAACGGGGAAGCTCCTACGAGCAGTACTTC
V gene: TRBV4-1; J gene: TRBJ2-2; D gene: TRBD2; clone size: many; CDR3 protein: CASSRGGDNTGELFF; CDR3 DNA: TGCGCCAGCAGCCGGGGGGGGGATAACACCGGGGAGCTGTTTTTT
V gene: TRBV25-1; J gene: TRBJ1-5; D gene: NA; clone size: many; CDR3 protein: CASSDRGDQPQHF; CDR3 DNA: TGTGCCAGCAGTGACAGGGGTGATCAGCCCCAGCATTTT
V gene: TRBV5-1; J gene: TRBJ2-7; D gene: NA; clone size: many; CDR3 protein: CASSLGIERGSYEQYF; CDR3 DNA: TGCGCCAGCAGCTTGGGGATTGAACGGGGGTCCTACGAGCAGTACTTC
V gene: TRBV6-5; J gene: TRBJ1-5; D gene: NA; clone size: many; CDR3 protein: CASRSDGSNQPQHF; CDR3 DNA: TGTGCCAGCAGATCGGACGGTAGCAATCAGCCCCAGCATTTT
V gene: TRBV6-1; J gene: TRBJ2-7; D gene: NA; clone size: many; CDR3 protein: CASSLLFGSPNYEQYF; CDR3 DNA: TGTGCCAGCAGCCTCTTATTCGGGAGCCCTAACTACGAGCAGTACTTC
V gene: TRBV5-1; J gene: TRBJ2-1; D gene: NA; clone size: many; CDR3 protein: CASSLAAGANNEQFF; CDR3 DNA: TGCGCCAGCAGCTTGGCCGCGGGGGCAAACAATGAGCAGTTCTTC
V gene: TRBV19; J gene: TRBJ2-7; D gene: NA; clone size: few; CDR3 protein: CASSKGDQRLEQYF; CDR3 DNA: TGTGCCAGTAGTAAAGGGGACCAAAGGCTCGAGCAGTACTTC
V gene: TRBV20-1; J gene: TRBJ1-2; D gene: TRBD1; clone size: many; CDR3 protein: CSAILDRAGGYTF; CDR3 DNA: TGCAGTGCTATCCTCGACAGGGCTGGAGGCTACACCTTC
V gene: TRBV5-1; J gene: TRBJ2-1; D gene: NA; clone size: many; CDR3 protein: CASSLFRLGGDEQFF; CDR3 DNA: TGCGCCAGCAGCTTGTTTCGCCTAGGGGGGGATGAGCAGTTCTTC
V gene: TRBV7-6; J gene: TRBJ1-5; D gene: NA; clone size: many; CDR3 protein: CASSPEGSSNQPQHF; CDR3 DNA: TGTGCCAGCAGCCCCGAAGGGAGTAGCAATCAGCCCCAGCATTTT
V gene: TRBV10-3; J gene: TRBJ2-6; D gene: TRBD1; clone size: many; CDR3 protein: CAIKRTGTSGANVLTF; CDR3 DNA: TGTGCCATCAAGAGGACAGGGACCTCTGGGGCCAACGTCCTGACTTTC
V gene: TRBV28; J gene: TRBJ2-4; D gene: NA; clone size: many; CDR3 protein: CASSSRVLAKNIQYF; CDR3 DNA: TGTGCCAGCAGTTCCCGGGTTCTAGCCAAAAACATTCAGTACTTC
V gene: TRBV20-1; J gene: TRBJ2-1; D gene: NA; clone size: many; CDR3 protein: CSARGNRDYSEQFF; CDR3 DNA: TGCAGTGCTAGGGGTAACAGGGATTACAGTGAGCAGTTCTTC
V gene: TRBV6-5; J gene: TRBJ2-1; D gene: TRBD2; clone size: many; CDR3 protein: CASSHSTSGGSSSYNEQFF; CDR3 DNA: TGTGCCAGCAGTCACTCGACTAGCGGGGGCTCGAGCTCCTACAATGAGCAGTTCTTC
V gene: TRBV25-1; J gene: TRBJ2-1; D gene: TRBD2; clone size: many; CDR3 protein: CASSERLGAGGRDEQFF; CDR3 DNA: TGTGCCAGCAGTGAACGCTTAGGAGCGGGGGGCAGGGATGAGCAGTTCTTC
V gene: TRBV24-1; J gene: TRBJ2-2; D gene: NA; clone size: many; CDR3 protein: CATSDFRGTGELFF; CDR3 DNA: TGTGCCACCAGTGATTTCCGGGGAACCGGGGAGCTGTTTTTT
V gene: TRBV6-2/TRBV6-3; J gene: TRBJ1-2; D gene: NA; clone size: few; CDR3 protein: CASSYASSNYGYTF; CDR3 DNA: TGTGCCAGCAGTTACGCCAGTTCTAACTATGGCTACACCTTC
V gene: TRBV6-5; J gene: TRBJ1-5; D gene: NA; clone size: many; CDR3 protein: CASSYSGRQGNQPQHF; CDR3 DNA: TGTGCCAGCAGTTACTCGGGCCGCCAGGGCAATCAGCCCCAGCATTTT
V gene: TRBV12-3/TRBV12-4; J gene: TRBJ2-3; D gene: NA; clone size: many; CDR3 protein: CASSLRYTDTQYF; CDR3 DNA: TGTGCCAGCAGTTTACGGTACACAGATACGCAGTATTTT
V gene: TRBV6-2/TRBV6-3; J gene: TRBJ2-7; D gene: TRBD1; clone size: many; CDR3 protein: CASSYYRTGQQEQYF; CDR3 DNA: TGTGCCAGCAGTTACTATCGGACAGGACAGCAAGAGCAGTACTTC
V gene: TRBV20-1; J gene: TRBJ1-2; D gene: TRBD1; clone size: many; CDR3 protein: CSARARTGIYGYTF; CDR3 DNA: TGCAGTGCTAGAGCCCGGACAGGGATCTATGGCTACACCTTC
V gene: TRBV4-1; J gene: TRBJ2-5; D gene: NA; clone size: many; CDR3 protein: CASSLGDFQETQYF; CDR3 DNA: TGCGCCAGCAGCCTTGGTGACTTCCAAGAGACCCAGTACTTC
V gene: TRBV12-3/TRBV12-4; J gene: TRBJ1-1; D gene: NA; clone size: many; CDR3 protein: CASSQRETTEAFF; CDR3 DNA: TGTGCCAGCAGCCAACGCGAGACCACTGAAGCTTTCTTT
V gene: TRBV5-1; J gene: TRBJ1-3; D gene: TRBD1; clone size: many; CDR3 protein: CASSSQGALISGNTIYF; CDR3 DNA: TGCGCCAGCAGCTCACAGGGGGCCCTAATTTCGGGAAACACCATATATTTT
V gene: TRBV20-1; J gene: TRBJ1-2; D gene: TRBD1; clone size: many; CDR3 protein: CSASDRGYGYTF; CDR3 DNA: TGCAGTGCGTCGGACAGGGGCTATGGCTACACCTTC
V gene: TRBV6-6; J gene: TRBJ2-7; D gene: NA; clone size: few; CDR3 protein: CASGTSTYEQYF; CDR3 DNA: TGTGCCAGCGGGACATCTACCTACGAGCAGTACTTC
V gene: TRBV20-1; J gene: TRBJ1-1; D gene: NA; clone size: many; CDR3 protein: CSAPIRNTEAFF; CDR3 DNA: TGCAGTGCTCCTATCAGAAACACTGAAGCTTTCTTT
V gene: TRBV6-6; J gene: TRBJ1-5; D gene: NA; clone size: many; CDR3 protein: CASSYPPRGNSNQPQHF; CDR3 DNA: TGTGCCAGCAGTTACCCGCCCCGAGGGAATAGCAATCAGCCCCAGCATTTT
V gene: TRBV5-1; J gene: TRBJ2-2; D gene: TRBD1; clone size: many; CDR3 protein: CASSQQGQGNTGELFF; CDR3 DNA: TGCGCCAGCAGCCAACAGGGACAGGGGAACACCGGGGAGCTGTTTTTT
V gene: TRBV5-1; J gene: TRBJ1-5; D gene: NA; clone size: many; CDR3 protein: CASSPVAGQVQPQHF; CDR3 DNA: TGCGCCAGCAGCCCGGTGGCAGGGCAGGTTCAGCCCCAGCATTTT
V gene: TRBV20-1; J gene: TRBJ1-5; D gene: NA; clone size: many; CDR3 protein: CSAYTGKYSNQPQHF; CDR3 DNA: TGCAGTGCCTACACAGGGAAATATAGCAATCAGCCCCAGCATTTT